These 25 T cell receptor beta chains originate from one sample sequenced in a study of T-cell memory formation after mild COVID-19. TCRdb re-called the 5' RACE reads with MiXCR, one entry per CDR3 protein. This table holds around 140,000 distinct CDR3 sequences, around 27% found once. Input material: PBMCs or a T cell subset sorted from them (not recorded which). These receptors all come from an adult woman who had mild COVID-19 (a few samples of this study predate the infection). Cell type and time point are not known.

The CDR3 protein is CASSSGAVTLWGQGYATDTQYF. CDR3 bases: TGTGCCAGCAGTTCAGGAGCTGTAACATTGTGGGGACAGGGATATGCCACAGATACGCAGTATTTT. The rearrangement uses TRBV12-3 or TRBV12-4 and TRBJ2-3; TRBD1 matches at 9 bases. The CDR3 runs 22 residues. V lost 4 bases to trimming and J lost 2 bases; unmatched junction nucleotides: 25.

The chain joins TRBV30 to TRBJ2-1, with TRBD2 identical over 11 bases. CDR1 is GTSNPN and CDR2 is SVGIG in the germline V gene (reference sequence). The CDR3 has 15 amino acids. J gave up 9 bases and V 2 bases, and 9 bases lay outside the gene matches. The CDR3 reads CAWSHLAGGFGEQFF. The CDR3 DNA reads as TGTGCCTGGAGTCATCTAGCGGGGGGCTTTGGTGAGCAGTTCTTC.

The rearrangement links TRBV9 to TRBJ2-3, with 12 bases identical to TRBD2. Germline loops: CDR1 SGDLS, CDR2 YYNGEE. CDR3 length: 17 amino acids. The ends lost 0 bases at V and 6 bases at J; junction bases unmatched: 8. The CDR3 nucleotides are TGTGCCAGCAGCGTAGTAACTAGCGGGGGGCCATCGGATACGCAGTATTTT. Its translation: CASSVVTSGGPSDTQYF. The full variable domain, its missing parts supplied by reference TRBV9 and TRBJ2-3, is DSGVTQTPKHLITATGQRVTLRCSPRSGDLSVYWYQQSLDQGLQFLIQYYNGEERAKGNILERFSAQQFPDLHSELNLSSLELGDSALYFCASSVVTSGGPSDTQYFGPGTRLTVL.

This clonotype was observed at least ten times. The chain is built from TRBV5-6 and TRBJ2-7; D is uncertain. Germline V gene data show CDR1 as SGHDT and CDR2 as YYEEEE. The CDR3 loop spans 12 amino acids. V lost 4 bases and J 2 bases, leaving 7 bases between the germline ends. The CDR3 protein is CASSLSTYEQYF. CDR3 bases: TGTGCCAGCAGCCTTAGTACCTACGAGCAGTACTTC.

There are a few counts of this clonotype. The genes are TRBV7-9 and TRBJ2-5; 7 bases match TRBD1. CDR1 and CDR2 (germline): SEHNR, FQNEAQ (reference sequence). Losses at the gene ends were 5 bases for V and 0 bases for J; bases not matched to a gene: 9. This CDR3 region has 16 residues. CDR3 coding DNA: TGTGCCAGCAGCATACGGGACAGTCCGTACCAAGAGACCCAGTACTTC. This sequence encodes CASSIRDSPYQETQYF.

This clonotype was recorded once. V usage is TRBV6-4 and J usage is TRBJ2-1, with TRBD2 as a possible D gene (5 bases). The CDR3 length is 15 residues. Germline V gene sequence: CDR1 MRHNA, CDR2 SNTAGT. The ends were cut back, 3 bases at V and 4 bases at J, with 13 bases in the middle. The CDR3 bases are TGTGCCAGCAGTGAAGAGGGTTCAGCGTACAATGAGCAGTTCTTC. The encoded protein is CASSEEGSAYNEQFF.

This chain links TRBV9 with TRBJ1-1; weak D call: TRBD1 (6 bases). Trimming pared 4 bases from V and 0 bases from J, leaving 13 bases between. The CDR3 extends over 15 amino acids. Germline CDR1 reads SGDLS; CDR2 reads YYNGEE. This CDR3 reads CASSFQQGMNTEAFF. The DNA for the CDR3 is TGTGCCAGCAGCTTCCAACAGGGTATGAACACTGAAGCTTTCTTT.

The chain is built from TRBV19 and TRBJ2-1; TRBD2 matches 7 bases. V lost 3 bases to trimming and J lost 4 bases; unmatched junction nucleotides: 6. The CDR3 runs to 15 residues. Germline V gene data show CDR1 as LNHDA and CDR2 as SQIVND (reference sequence). CDR3 protein: CASSIGWTSYNEQFF. The CDR3 DNA follows: TGTGCCAGTAGTATTGGCTGGACTAGTTACAATGAGCAGTTCTTC.

V is TRBV12-3 or TRBV12-4 and J is TRBJ1-6; maybe TRBD1 (5 bases). The ends were cut back, 3 bases at V and 7 bases at J, with 7 bases in the middle. The CDR3 has 13 amino acids. The CDR3, as DNA: TGTGCCAGCAGTTTGGGGGTGAATTCACCCCTCCACTTT. Encoded protein: CASSLGVNSPLHF.

This clonotype has only a few counts. V and J are TRBV24-1 and TRBJ2-1; D uncertain. There are 15 residues in the CDR3. The V and J ends lost 4 bases and 9 bases respectively, with 18 bases between them. CDR1 KGHDR and CDR2 SFDVKD come from the germline V gene. CDR3 protein: CATSDAAGARGEQFF. The CDR3 DNA sequence: TGTGCCACCAGTGACGCCGCCGGAGCTAGAGGTGAGCAGTTCTTC.

This clonotype has just a few counts. This chain joins TRBV12-3 or TRBV12-4 and TRBJ1-2; no reliable D call. V dropped 5 bases and J dropped 1 base, with 5 bases sitting between them. CDR3 length: 12 amino acids. This CDR3 is CASSLVNYGYTF. For the CDR3, the DNA is TGTGCCAGCAGTCTCGTTAACTATGGCTACACCTTC.

This clonotype has only a few counts. The chain joins TRBV6-5 to TRBJ1-5, with D tentatively TRBD1 (6 bases). This CDR3 spans 14 amino acids. The V gene lost 4 bases and the J gene lost 6 bases, with 13 bases spanning the gap. Germline lookup yields CDR1 MNHEY and CDR2 SVGAGI. CDR3 amino acids: CASSSRQDTQPQHF. The CDR3 DNA sequence: TGTGCCAGCAGTTCTAGACAGGATACTCAGCCCCAGCATTTT.

This chain joins TRBV29-1 and TRBJ2-5; 11 bases fit TRBD2. The V gene's germline CDR1 is SQVTM and CDR2 ANQGSEA. J was trimmed by 3 bases and V by 6 bases; bases with no gene match: 6. The CDR3 is 14 residues long. Here the CDR3 reads CSVKPGLAEETQYF. As DNA, the CDR3 is TGCAGCGTCAAGCCGGGACTAGCGGAAGAGACCCAGTACTTC. The variable domain in full, completed from reference TRBV29-1 and TRBJ2-5, reads SAVISQKPSRDICQRGTSLTIQCQVDSQVTMMFWYRQQPGQSLTLIATANQGSEATYESGFVIDKFPISRPNLTFSTLTVSNMSPEDSSIYLCSVKPGLAEETQYFGPGTRLLVL.

The chain couples TRBV9 to TRBJ1-1, with D possibly matching TRBD1 (5 bases). Germline CDR1 is SGDLS and CDR2 is YYNGEE. The V and J ends lost 3 bases and 2 bases respectively, with 23 bases between them. The CDR3 totals 18 residues. The CDR3 DNA follows: TGTGCCAGCAGCGCATCAAATCGCGGGGGTAGCCTCAACACTGAAGCTTTCTTT. Protein sequence: CASSASNRGGSLNTEAFF.

The table lists this clonotype with a few counts. The chain combines TRBV12-3 or TRBV12-4 with TRBJ2-1; perhaps TRBD1 as D (6 bases). Between the trimmed V and J ends, which lost 7 bases and 2 bases, there was a span of 15 bases. The CDR3 contains 15 residues. As DNA, the CDR3 is TGTGCCAGCACAACTGGACAGATACCCTACAATGAGCAGTTCTTC. The encoded protein is CASTTGQIPYNEQFF.

V gene TRBV20-1 combines with J gene TRBJ1-1; D is ambiguous. This CDR3 contains 12 residues. V was cut by 1 base and J by 6 bases, with 9 bases left in between. From germline, CDR1 is DFQATT and CDR2 SNEGSKA (reference sequence). CDR3: CSARALAAEAFF. The CDR3, as DNA: TGCAGTGCTAGAGCCCTGGCGGCTGAAGCTTTCTTT.

This chain links TRBV5-6 with TRBJ2-1, with 7 bases identical to TRBD1. CDR3 length equals 15 residues. Germline-derived CDR1 and CDR2 are SGHDT and YYEEEE. V was pared by 4 bases and J by 9 bases, with 13 bases of the junction left unmatched. In DNA form, the CDR3 reads TGTGCCAGCAGCGGGCCGGGACAGCGTTACGGTGAGCAGTTCTTC. Protein sequence: CASSGPGQRYGEQFF.

The chain couples TRBV7-9 to TRBJ2-3; tentatively, D is TRBD1 (6 bases). Germline assignment: CDR1 SEHNR and CDR2 FQNEAQ (reference sequence). With 3 bases removed from V and 2 bases from J, the gap between germline ends came to 12 bases. This CDR3 has 15 amino acids. The CDR3 DNA reads TGTGCCAGCAGCTTTAGCAGGGGAGACACAGATACGCAGTATTTT. Encoded protein: CASSFSRGDTDTQYF. The full variable domain, rest sourced from reference TRBV7-9 and TRBJ2-3, is DTGVSQNPRHKITKRGQNVTFRCDPISEHNRLYWYRQTLGQGPEFLTYFQNEAQLEKSRLLSDRFSAERPKGSFSTLEIQRTEQGDSAMYLCASSFSRGDTDTQYFGPGTRLTVL.

The chain has TRBV4-3 and TRBJ1-2; the D gene is possibly TRBD1 (5 bases). This CDR3 comprises 15 residues. Looked up from germline, CDR1 is LGHNA and CDR2 is YSLEER. V lost 0 bases, J lost 4 bases, and 12 bases lay in between. CDR3 coding DNA: TGCGCCAGCAGCCAAGATCGACAGATCGCCTATGGCTACACCTTC. This translates into CASSQDRQIAYGYTF.

In DNA form, the CDR3 reads TGTGCCAGCAGTTTATGGGGTGGCAATGAGCAGTTCTTC. Protein: CASSLWGGNEQFF. V is TRBV27 and J is TRBJ2-1; D unresolved. The CDR3 loop spans 13 amino acids. With 1 base removed from V and 6 bases from J, the gap between germline ends came to 7 bases. Germline V gives CDR1 MNHEY, CDR2 SMNVEV (reference sequence).

This clonotype was seen only a few times. The genes are TRBV10-3 and TRBJ1-1; a possible D gene is TRBD1 (5 bases). From germline, CDR1 is ENHRY and CDR2 SYGVKD. V dropped 2 bases and J dropped 0 bases, with 10 bases sitting between them. The CDR3 extends over 15 amino acids. In DNA, the CDR3 is TGTGCCATCAGTGAGGATTTGGGGCTGAACACTGAAGCTTTCTTT. This codes for CAISEDLGLNTEAFF.

The gene calls are TRBV20-1 and TRBJ2-1; the D gene is possibly TRBD1 (5 bases). Trimming removed 5 bases from V and 10 bases from J, with 24 bases in between. Germline assignment: CDR1 DFQATT and CDR2 SNEGSKA (reference sequence). CDR3 size: 15 residues. CDR3: CSAAGPGAKVGEQFF. CDR3 DNA sequence: TGCAGTGCTGCCGGACCTGGGGCCAAGGTGGGGGAGCAGTTCTTC.

The chain employs TRBV7-3 and TRBJ2-3; D unresolved. The CDR3 is 15 amino acids. The V and J ends lost 6 bases and 0 bases respectively, with 13 bases between them. Germline loops: CDR1 SGHTA, CDR2 FQGTGA. CDR3 bases: TGTGCCAGCAGGACGGACGCCGCTAGCACAGATACGCAGTATTTT. Its protein product is CASRTDAASTDTQYF.

The chain combines TRBV5-5 with TRBJ1-2; D not certain. The CDR3 spans 17 residues. The germline gives CDR1 SGHKS, CDR2 YYEKEE (reference sequence). V was clipped by 4 bases and J by 2 bases, with 21 bases between them. CDR3 region: CASSPTPGIEENYGYTF. For the CDR3, the DNA is TGTGCCAGCAGCCCGACCCCGGGGATAGAGGAGAACTATGGCTACACCTTC.

In this sample, this clonotype turned up a few times. The chain has TRBV25-1 and TRBJ1-5; D perhaps matches TRBD1 (6 bases). Trimming removed 4 bases at V and 1 base at J, with 8 bases between. Germline loops: CDR1 MGHDK, CDR2 SYGVNS. The CDR3 sequence is 14 residues long. CDR3 nucleotide sequence: TGTGCCAGCAGTGGAACAGGGAGCAATCAGCCCCAGCATTTT. This codes for CASSGTGSNQPQHF.